A selection of T cell receptor beta chains follows, all from one sample in a study of cytomegalovirus exposure and HLA in healthy donors. TCRdb's table, derived via immunoSEQ multiplex PCR, lists solely in-frame clones and lacks some. The table lists 150,000 to 200,000 clones, 80% to 85% of them singletons. The sequencing sample was made of PBMCs. These TCRs come from a young woman in good health and CMV-seronegative. Each CDR3 is given without its conserved first and last residue.

J gene | V gene | CDR3 protein
TRBJ1-4 | TRBV10-3 | AISRDSSLTNEKLF
TRBJ2-2 | TRBV11-2 | ASRTDGTNTGELF
TRBJ2-7 | TRBV27 | ASSLMPSRDTYEQY
TRBJ2-7 | TRBV10-1 | ASSASGTGGYEQY
TRBJ2-6 | TRBV6-5 | ASSLDMTGANVLT
TRBJ1-2 | TRBV4-1 | ASSQDSSETGFNGYT
TRBJ2-1 | TRBV7-6 | ASSPLSGQGANEQF
TRBJ1-2 | TRBV11-3 | ASSLQDRFPLGLYGYT
TRBJ2-1 | TRBV7-6 | ASSLGLAGVSEQF
TRBJ1-5 | TRBV28 | ASSFTGAFNQPQH
TRBJ2-1 | TRBV15 | ATSRDSAGGYDEQF
TRBJ1-4 | TRBV4-1 | ASSQPAGLYEKLF
TRBJ2-2 | TRBV30 | AWSPRDTGELF
TRBJ2-6 | TRBV5-1 | ASSLRGSGANVLT
TRBJ2-5 | TRBV7-7 | ASSLTVQETQY
TRBJ1-4 | TRBV28 | ASSLLAGVNEKLF
TRBJ2-3 | TRBV27 | ASRSVDTQY
TRBJ2-7 | TRBV14 | ASSQGLAAPYEQY
TRBJ1-3 | TRBV15 | ATSRDPGDGNTIY
TRBJ2-7 | TRBV19 | ASSTGTGNEQY
TRBJ2-3 | TRBV28 | ARGLADIALDTQY
TRBJ1-3 | TRBV6-5 | ASRGAGNTIY
TRBJ2-2 | TRBV18 | ASSPGRVRGRDTGELF
TRBJ2-3 | TRBV6-5 | ASSYGDITDTQY
TRBJ2-7 | TRBV5-4 | ASSLGQNREQY
TRBJ2-3 | TRBV5-1 | ASSREGLAGVDTQY
TRBJ1-2 | TRBV28 | ASSLISGTGLEGYT
TRBJ2-7 | TRBV5-1 | ASSKHKSDEQY
TRBJ1-4 | TRBV5-4 | ASSEKYLSEKLF
TRBJ2-2 | TRBV5-4 | ASSYYRGTGELF
TRBJ1-2 | TRBV2 | ASSEARVSGYT
TRBJ1-2 | TRBV20-1 | SASRGAGYT
TRBJ2-7 | TRBV7-2 | ASSLGRQGIHEQY
TRBJ2-7 | TRBV2 | ASSSRDRSYEQY
TRBJ1-3 | TRBV11-3 | ASSHTGRQSGNTIY
TRBJ2-7 | TRBV5-1 | ASSLATGTALLSYEQY
TRBJ2-1 | TRBV11-3 | ASSLVLYNEQF
TRBJ1-5 | TRBV6-1 | ASSESGGNQPQH
TRBJ2-7 | TRBV5-4 | ASNIIASEEQY
TRBJ2-7 | TRBV9 | ASSVGQGAVYEQY
TRBJ2-7 | TRBV20-1 | SATRGHEQY
TRBJ1-3 | TRBV19 | ASSIATGSNTIY
TRBJ2-7 | TRBV5-1 | ASTIFTGTAAYEQY
TRBJ1-1 | TRBV7-9 | ASRLTGAGNTEAF
TRBJ1-3 | TRBV11-2 | ASSLRPGDTIY
TRBJ1-2 | TRBV7-6 | ASSLDPSLNYGYT
TRBJ2-7 | TRBV4-1 | ASSQGLAGPYEQY
TRBJ1-2 | TRBV11-3 | ASSRQAGTFGYGYT
TRBJ2-4 | TRBV7-6 | ASSLRGLAGGQGGNIQY
TRBJ1-1 | TRBV7-9 | ASSREGAEAF
TRBJ1-4 | TRBV5-1 | ASSPMGQGNEKLF
TRBJ2-3 | TRBV13 | ASSPLAGGSPSTDTQY
TRBJ1-2 | TRBV19 | ASSISRISLNYGYT
TRBJ2-1 | TRBV23-1 | ASSPPGQGGDEQF
TRBJ2-3 | TRBV5-1 | ASSFSGGGTDTQY
TRBJ1-1 | TRBV6-6 | ASSTRQTGLTEAF
TRBJ1-2 | TRBV9 | ASSPRQGGESSGYT